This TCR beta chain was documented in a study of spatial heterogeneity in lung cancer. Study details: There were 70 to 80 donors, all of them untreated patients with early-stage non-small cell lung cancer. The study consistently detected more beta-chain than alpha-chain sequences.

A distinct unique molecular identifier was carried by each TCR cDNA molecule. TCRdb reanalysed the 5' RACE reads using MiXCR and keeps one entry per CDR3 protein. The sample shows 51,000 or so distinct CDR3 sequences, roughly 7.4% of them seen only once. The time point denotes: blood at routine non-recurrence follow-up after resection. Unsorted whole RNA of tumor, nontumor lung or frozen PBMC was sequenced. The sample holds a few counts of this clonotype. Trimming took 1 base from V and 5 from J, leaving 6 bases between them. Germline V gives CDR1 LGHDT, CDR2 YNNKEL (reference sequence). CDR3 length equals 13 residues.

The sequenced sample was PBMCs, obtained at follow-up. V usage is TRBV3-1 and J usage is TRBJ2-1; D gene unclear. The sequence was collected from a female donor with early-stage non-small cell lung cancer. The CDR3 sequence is CASSQVENNEQFF. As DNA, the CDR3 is TGTGCCAGCAGCCAAGTGGAAAACAATGAGCAGTTCTTC.